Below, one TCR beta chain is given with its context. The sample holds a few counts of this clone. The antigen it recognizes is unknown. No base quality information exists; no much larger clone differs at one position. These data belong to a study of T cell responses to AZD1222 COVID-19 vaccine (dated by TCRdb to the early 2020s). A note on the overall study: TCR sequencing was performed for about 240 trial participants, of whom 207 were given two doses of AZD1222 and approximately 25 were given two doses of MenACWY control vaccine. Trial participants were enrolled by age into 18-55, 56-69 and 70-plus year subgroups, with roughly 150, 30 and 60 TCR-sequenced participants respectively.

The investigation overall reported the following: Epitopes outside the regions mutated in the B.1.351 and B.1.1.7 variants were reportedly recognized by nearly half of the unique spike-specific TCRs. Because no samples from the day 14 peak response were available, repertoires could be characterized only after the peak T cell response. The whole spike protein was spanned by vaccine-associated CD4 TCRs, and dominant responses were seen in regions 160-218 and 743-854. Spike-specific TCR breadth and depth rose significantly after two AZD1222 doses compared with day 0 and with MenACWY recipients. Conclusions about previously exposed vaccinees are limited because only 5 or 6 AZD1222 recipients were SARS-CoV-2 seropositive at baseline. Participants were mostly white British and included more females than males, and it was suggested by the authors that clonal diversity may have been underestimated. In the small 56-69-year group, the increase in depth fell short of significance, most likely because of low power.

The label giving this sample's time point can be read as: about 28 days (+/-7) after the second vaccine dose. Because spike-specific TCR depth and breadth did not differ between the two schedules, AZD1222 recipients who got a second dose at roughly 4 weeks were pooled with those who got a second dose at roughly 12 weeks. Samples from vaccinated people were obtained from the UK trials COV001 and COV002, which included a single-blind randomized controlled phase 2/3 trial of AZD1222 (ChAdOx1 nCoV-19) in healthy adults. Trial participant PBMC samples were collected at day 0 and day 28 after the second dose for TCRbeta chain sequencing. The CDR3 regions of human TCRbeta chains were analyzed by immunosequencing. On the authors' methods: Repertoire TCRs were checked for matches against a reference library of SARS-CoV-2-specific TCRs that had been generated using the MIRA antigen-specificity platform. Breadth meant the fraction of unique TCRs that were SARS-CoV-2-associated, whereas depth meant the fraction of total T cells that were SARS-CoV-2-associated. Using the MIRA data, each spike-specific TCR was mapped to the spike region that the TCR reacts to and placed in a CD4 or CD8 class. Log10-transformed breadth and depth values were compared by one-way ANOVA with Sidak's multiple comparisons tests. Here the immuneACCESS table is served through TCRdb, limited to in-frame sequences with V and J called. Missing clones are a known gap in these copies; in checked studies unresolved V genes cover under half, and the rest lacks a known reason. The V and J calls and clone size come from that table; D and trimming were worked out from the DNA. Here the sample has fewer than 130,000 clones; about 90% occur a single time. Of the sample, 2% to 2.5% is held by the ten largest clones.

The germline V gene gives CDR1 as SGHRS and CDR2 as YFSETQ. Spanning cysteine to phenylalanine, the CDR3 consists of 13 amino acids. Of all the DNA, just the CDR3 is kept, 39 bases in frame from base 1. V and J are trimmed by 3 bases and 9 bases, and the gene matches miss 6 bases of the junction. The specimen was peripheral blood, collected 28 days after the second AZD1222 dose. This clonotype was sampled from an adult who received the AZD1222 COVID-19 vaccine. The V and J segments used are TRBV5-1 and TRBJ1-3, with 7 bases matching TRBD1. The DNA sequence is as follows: TGCGCCAGCAGCTCCTTGACAGGGAGCACCATATATTTT. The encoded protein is CASSSLTGSTIYF.